The 22 T cell receptor beta chains below all came from one sample that was sequenced in a study of naive and memory T cell subsets. Study results and caveats: A few larger clonotypes appeared in naive repertoires, especially CD8, possibly memory cells re-expressing CD45RA.

Their antigens remain unidentified. The beta constant-region primer was an equimolar mix of two oligonucleotides covering TRBC1 and TRBC2. Nested alpha and beta constant-region primers with the SP2 primer drove four PCR rounds on ligated cDNA. MiXCR, applied by TCRdb to the UMI-ligation and nested PCR reads, yields one record per CDR3 protein. The table lists over 90,000 distinct CDR3 sequences, roughly 10% of them singletons. The material sequenced was naive CD4+ T cells from blood. The source is a human donor in good health.

This clonotype appeared once. This chain connects TRBV7-9 to TRBJ2-1, with TRBD2 as a possible D gene (6 bases). The V gene's germline CDR1 is SEHNR and CDR2 FQNEAQ (reference sequence). There are 14 residues in the CDR3. V lost 5 bases, J lost 9 bases, and 17 bases lay in between. CDR3 residues: CASSTRVTRTEQFF. In DNA, the CDR3 is TGTGCCAGCAGCACCCGAGTGACTAGAACTGAGCAGTTCTTC.

This clonotype turned up a few times. Here the CDR3 reads CASRTGTGAYEQYF. CDR3 sequence (DNA): TGCGCCAGCAGAACCGGGACAGGGGCCTACGAGCAGTACTTC. The V gene is TRBV5-1, the J gene TRBJ2-7, with 10 bases aligning to TRBD1. The germline CDR1 and CDR2 sequences are SGHRS and YFSETQ. This CDR3 has 14 residues. Germline trimming cut 5 bases from V and 2 bases from J; bases unmatched to any gene: 4.

This clonotype was counted at least ten times. The chain carries TRBV10-3 and TRBJ1-5; 8 positions match TRBD1. Germline CDR1 and CDR2: ENHRY and SYGVKD. The CDR3 extends over 14 amino acids. J lost 6 bases, V lost 4 bases, and 5 bases had no gene match. The CDR3 reads CAISGDRITQPQHF. CDR3 in DNA: TGTGCCATCAGTGGGGACAGGATAACTCAGCCCCAGCATTTT.

The chain has TRBV20-1 and TRBJ1-1, with D unclear. The CDR3 runs 13 residues. CDR1 is DFQATT, CDR2 SNEGSKA, per germline (reference sequence). V was clipped by 6 bases and J by 6 bases, with 17 bases between them. DNA of the CDR3: TGCAGTGCCCCGAGAGGCGGGCGGCCTGAAGCTTTCTTT. Amino acids: CSAPRGGRPEAFF.

The chain uses TRBV5-4 and TRBJ2-3; D gene unclear. V was trimmed by 4 bases and J by 4 bases, leaving 19 bases between them. The CDR3 extends over 16 amino acids. Germline V gene data show CDR1 as SGHNT and CDR2 as YYREEE (reference sequence). The CDR3 is CASSPEVFLASDTQYF. In nucleotides, the CDR3 is TGTGCCAGCAGCCCCGAGGTTTTCCTCGCATCAGATACGCAGTATTTT.

The V gene is TRBV4-2, the J gene TRBJ2-7, with D tentatively TRBD1 (6 bases). The germline gives CDR1 LGHNA, CDR2 YNFKEQ. The CDR3 totals 14 residues. V lost 4 bases, J lost 2 bases, and 12 bases lay in between. This CDR3 reads CASSPSQGTYEQYF. CDR3 bases: TGTGCCAGCAGCCCCAGCCAGGGGACCTACGAGCAGTACTTC.

This clonotype was seen at least ten times. This rearrangement joins TRBV28 to TRBJ2-7; 14 nucleotides match TRBD2. After removal of 2 bases from V and 7 bases from J, the junction contained 10 bases not matched to a gene. CDR1 and CDR2 from the germline V gene are MDHEN and SYDVKM. The CDR3 runs to 17 residues. The CDR3 DNA sequence: TGTGCCAGCAGTTTACCCCTAGGACTAGCGGGGGGTCGTGAGCAGTACTTC. Amino acid sequence: CASSLPLGLAGGREQYF.

This sequence joins TRBV5-1 and TRBJ1-5; TRBD1 might be the D (5 bases). The CDR3 has 14 residues. CDR1 SGHRS and CDR2 YFSETQ come from the germline V gene. Trimming took 0 bases from V and 7 from J, leaving 11 bases between them. The CDR3 sequence is CASSLDQGLQPQHF. The CDR3 DNA sequence: TGCGCCAGCAGCTTGGATCAGGGTCTACAGCCCCAGCATTTT.

This clonotype was detected a few times. The chain couples TRBV20-1 to TRBJ2-2; 9 bases agree with TRBD1. The junction had 21 bases not matched to a gene; V was cut back by 0 bases and J by 7 bases. The CDR3 totals 20 residues. The V gene's germline CDR1 is DFQATT and CDR2 SNEGSKA (reference sequence). The DNA for the CDR3 is TGCAGTGCTAGAGAGTCCCCGCACCCCAACAGGGGGCGAATGAACGGGGAGCTGTTTTTT. This sequence encodes CSARESPHPNRGRMNGELFF.

The chain links TRBV7-9 to TRBJ1-1; D unclear. Germline V gene sequence: CDR1 SEHNR, CDR2 FQNEAQ (reference sequence). Deletions cut 5 bases from V and 3 bases from J, with 10 bases between. The CDR3 runs 13 residues. The CDR3 loop is CASSPTSHTEAFF. CDR3 DNA: TGTGCCAGCAGCCCCACCTCCCACACTGAAGCTTTCTTT.

This clonotype was seen ten or more times. The chain employs TRBV4-1 and TRBJ1-1; 7 positions agree with TRBD1. Germline CDR1 MGHRA, CDR2 YSYEKL. V lost 1 base to trimming and J lost 4 bases; unmatched junction nucleotides: 6. This CDR3 region has 15 residues. For the CDR3, the DNA is TGCGCCAGCAGCCAAGCGGGACAGATCTTCACTGAAGCTTTCTTT. Translating gives CASSQAGQIFTEAFF.

This clonotype was observed many times. The J gene is TRBJ2-5, the V gene TRBV12-3 or TRBV12-4, with TRBD2 matching 10 bases. The CDR3 is made up of 15 amino acids. V dropped 1 base and J dropped 5; count of bases not matched to a gene: 4. The CDR3 sequence: CASSLGAGGPETQYF. The CDR3 nucleotides are TGTGCCAGCAGTTTAGGAGCGGGGGGGCCTGAGACCCAGTACTTC.

A word on this clonotype: A much larger clone lies one base from this, so it may be a read error. The chain carries TRBV6-2 or TRBV6-3 and TRBJ1-1; no firm D call. The CDR3 contains 16 residues. Trimming removed 4 bases from V and 4 bases from J, with 19 bases in between. Germline V lookup: CDR1 MNHEY, CDR2 SVGEGT. This CDR3 is CASSFSRVLTSTEAFF. The CDR3 DNA is TGTGCCAGCAGTTTCTCCCGAGTCCTAACCTCCACTGAAGCTTTCTTT.

V usage is TRBV20-1 and J usage is TRBJ1-1, with TRBD1 as a possible D gene (6 bases). Trimming shortened V by 6 bases and J by 0 bases, and 14 bases separated the two germline ends. Germline CDR1 reads DFQATT; CDR2 reads SNEGSKA (reference sequence). The CDR3 totals 14 residues. The CDR3 bases are TGCAGTGCCATACTCAGGGGCCTGAACACTGAAGCTTTCTTT. This encodes CSAILRGLNTEAFF.

This clonotype was recorded a few times. The chain uses TRBV14 and TRBJ2-3; D is unclear. Germline CDR1 and CDR2: SGHDN and FVKESK. The CDR3 spans 15 residues. The germline V and J ends were trimmed by 1 base and 0 bases, with 8 bases remaining between them. CDR3: CASSQAGGSTDTQYF. In DNA form, the CDR3 reads TGTGCCAGCAGCCAAGCTGGCGGTAGCACAGATACGCAGTATTTT.

V gene TRBV2 combines with J gene TRBJ2-1, with TRBD2 matching 16 bases. CDR1 and CDR2 (germline): SNHLY, FYNNEI. This CDR3 is 15 amino acids long. Germline trimming cut 6 bases from V and 7 bases from J; bases unmatched to any gene: 3. CDR3 region: CASSPGLAGGNEQFF. Written as DNA, the CDR3 is TGTGCCAGCAGCCCGGGACTAGCGGGGGGGAATGAGCAGTTCTTC.

This clonotype has just a few counts. The V and J genes are TRBV29-1 and TRBJ2-5, with 9 nucleotides matching TRBD2. Germline trimming cut 0 bases from V and 2 bases from J; bases unmatched to any gene: 7. The V gene's germline CDR1 is SQVTM and CDR2 ANQGSEA. The CDR3 totals 16 residues. This CDR3 is CSVEDRSGRQQETQYF. The DNA for the CDR3 is TGCAGCGTTGAAGATCGTAGCGGGAGACAGCAAGAGACCCAGTACTTC.

This clonotype was counted ten times or more. The chain recombines TRBV20-1 with TRBJ2-1; D possibly uses TRBD1 or TRBD2 (5 bases each). The CDR3 consists of 13 residues. Germline V lookup: CDR1 DFQATT, CDR2 SNEGSKA (reference sequence). Trimming pared 8 bases from V and 7 bases from J, leaving 18 bases between. CDR3 sequence (DNA): TGCAGTTACGGGACCCCGGCGATAAATGAGCAGTTCTTC. Amino acids: CSYGTPAINEQFF.

The sample holds many counts of this clonotype. This chain connects TRBV11-2 to TRBJ2-5; tentatively, D is TRBD1 (6 bases). Germline V gives CDR1 SGHAT, CDR2 FQNNGV. Trimming removed 4 bases at V and 4 bases at J, with 13 bases between. The CDR3 totals 14 residues. CDR3 sequence reads: CASSSGTRGETQYF. The CDR3 DNA reads as TGTGCCAGCAGCTCCGGGACACGGGGAGAGACCCAGTACTTC.

V usage is TRBV20-1 and J usage is TRBJ2-1; 9 bases are shared with TRBD2. CDR3 length equals 14 residues. J lost 2 bases, V lost 3 bases, and 2 bases had no gene match. Per germline, CDR1 DFQATT and CDR2 SNEGSKA (reference sequence). CDR3 nucleotides: TGCAGTGCTAGTGGACTAGCGACCTACAATGAGCAGTTCTTC. Translation gives CSASGLATYNEQFF.

This clonotype was seen repeatedly, ten times or more. The rearrangement joins TRBV11-2 to TRBJ2-3, with D maybe TRBD2 (6 bases). This CDR3 region has 15 residues. CDR1 and CDR2 from the germline V gene are SGHAT and FQNNGV. The germline V and J ends were trimmed by 0 bases and 0 bases, with 7 bases remaining between them. CDR3 DNA sequence: TGTGCCAGCAGCTTAGAACTAGCTAGCACAGATACGCAGTATTTT. Its protein is CASSLELASTDTQYF. The variable domain in full, with the rest retrieved from reference TRBV11-2 and TRBJ2-3, is EAGVAQSPRYKIIEKRQSVAFWCNPISGHATLYWYQQILGQGPKLLIQFQNNGVVDDSQLPKDRFSAERLKGVDSTLKIQPAKLEDSAVYLCASSLELASTDTQYFGPGTRLTVL.

This clonotype was observed a handful of times. This chain links TRBV7-9 with TRBJ2-7; TRBD2 agrees at 7 bases. The CDR3 contains 15 residues. Germline assignment: CDR1 SEHNR and CDR2 FQNEAQ (reference sequence). The junction had 7 bases not matched to a gene; V was cut back by 1 base and J by 4 bases. The CDR3 DNA is TGTGCCAGCAGCTTAGGGGGGGGACCCTGGTACGAGCAGTACTTC. Its translation: CASSLGGGPWYEQYF.